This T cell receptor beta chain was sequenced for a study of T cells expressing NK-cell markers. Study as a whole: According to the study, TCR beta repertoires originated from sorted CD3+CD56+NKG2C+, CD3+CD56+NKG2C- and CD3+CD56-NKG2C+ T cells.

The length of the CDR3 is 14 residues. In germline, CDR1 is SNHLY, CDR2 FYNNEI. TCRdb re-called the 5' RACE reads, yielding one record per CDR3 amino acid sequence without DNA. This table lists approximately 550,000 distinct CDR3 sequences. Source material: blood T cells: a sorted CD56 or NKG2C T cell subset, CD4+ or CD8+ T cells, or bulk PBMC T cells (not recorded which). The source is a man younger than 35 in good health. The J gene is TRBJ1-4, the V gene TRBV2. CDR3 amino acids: CASSDAQTGEKLFF.